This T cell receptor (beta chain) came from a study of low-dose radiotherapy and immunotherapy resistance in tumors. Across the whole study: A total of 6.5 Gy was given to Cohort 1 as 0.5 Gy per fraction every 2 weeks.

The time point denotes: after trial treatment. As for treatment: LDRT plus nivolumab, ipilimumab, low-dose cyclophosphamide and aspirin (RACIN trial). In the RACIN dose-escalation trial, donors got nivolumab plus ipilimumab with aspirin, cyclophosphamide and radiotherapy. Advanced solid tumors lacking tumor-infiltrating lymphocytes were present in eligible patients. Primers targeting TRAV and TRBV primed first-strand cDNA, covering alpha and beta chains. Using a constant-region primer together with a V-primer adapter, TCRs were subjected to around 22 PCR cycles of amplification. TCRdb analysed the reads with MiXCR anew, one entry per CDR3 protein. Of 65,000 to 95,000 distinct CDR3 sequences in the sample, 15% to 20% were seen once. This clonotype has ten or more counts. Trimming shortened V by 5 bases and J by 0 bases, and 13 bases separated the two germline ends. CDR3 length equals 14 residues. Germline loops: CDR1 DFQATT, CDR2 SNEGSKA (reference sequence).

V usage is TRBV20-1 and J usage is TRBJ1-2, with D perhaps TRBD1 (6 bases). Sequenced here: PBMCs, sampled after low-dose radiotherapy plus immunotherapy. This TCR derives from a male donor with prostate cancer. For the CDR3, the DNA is TGCAGTGCTCTCGACAGGCGGACTAACTATGGCTACACCTTC. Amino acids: CSALDRRTNYGYTF.